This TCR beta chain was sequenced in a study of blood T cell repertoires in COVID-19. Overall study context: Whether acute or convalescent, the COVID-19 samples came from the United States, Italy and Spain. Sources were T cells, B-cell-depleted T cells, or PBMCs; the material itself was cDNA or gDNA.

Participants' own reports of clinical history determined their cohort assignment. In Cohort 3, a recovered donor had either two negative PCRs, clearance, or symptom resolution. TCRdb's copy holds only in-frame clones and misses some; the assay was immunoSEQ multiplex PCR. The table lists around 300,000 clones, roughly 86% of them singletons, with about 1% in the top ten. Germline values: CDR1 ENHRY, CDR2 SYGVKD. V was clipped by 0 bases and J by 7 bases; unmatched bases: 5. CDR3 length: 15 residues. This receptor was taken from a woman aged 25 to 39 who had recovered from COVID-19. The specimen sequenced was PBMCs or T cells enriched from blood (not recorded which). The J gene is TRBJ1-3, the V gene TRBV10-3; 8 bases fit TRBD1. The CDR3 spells CAISESQDRANTIYF. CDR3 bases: TGTGCCATCAGTGAGTCGCAGGACAGGGCCAACACCATATATTTT.